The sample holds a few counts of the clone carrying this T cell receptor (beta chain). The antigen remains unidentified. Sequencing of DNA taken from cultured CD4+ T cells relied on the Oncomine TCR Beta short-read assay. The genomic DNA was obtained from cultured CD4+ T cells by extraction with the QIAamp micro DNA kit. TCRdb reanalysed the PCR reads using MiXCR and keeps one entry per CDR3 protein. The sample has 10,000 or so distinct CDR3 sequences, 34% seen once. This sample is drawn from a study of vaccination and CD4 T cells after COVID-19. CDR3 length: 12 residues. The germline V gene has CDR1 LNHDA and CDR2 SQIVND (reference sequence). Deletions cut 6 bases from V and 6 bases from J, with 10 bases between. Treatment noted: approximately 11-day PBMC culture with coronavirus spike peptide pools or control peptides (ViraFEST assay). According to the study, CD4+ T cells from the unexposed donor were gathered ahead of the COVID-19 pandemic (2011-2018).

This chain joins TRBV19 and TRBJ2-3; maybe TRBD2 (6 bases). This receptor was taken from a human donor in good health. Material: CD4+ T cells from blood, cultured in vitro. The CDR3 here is CASRAGVDTQYF. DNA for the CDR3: TGTGCCAGTAGAGCGGGCGTGGATACGCAGTATTTT.